The 29 T cell receptor beta chains below all came from one sample that was sequenced in a study of blood T cells in healthy people across ages. Through a sample-barcoded 5' primer and a J-beta primer mix, a second PCR was run for about 7 to 12 cycles. MiXCR, applied by TCRdb to the 5' RACE reads, yields one record per CDR3 protein. Here the sample spans about 1,800,000 distinct CDR3 sequences, 25% to 30% being singletons. The material sequenced was blood. The receptors stem from a woman in her twenties or thirties in good health.

This clonotype occurred a few times. The genes are TRBV28 and TRBJ2-7; D perhaps matches TRBD2 (6 bases). Germline V CDR1 and CDR2: MDHEN, SYDVKM. Trimming took 8 bases from V and 10 from J, leaving 18 bases between them. The CDR3 totals 12 residues. CDR3 in DNA: TGTGCCAGCGCTAGGGACTTCTTAAGCCAGTACTTC. This codes for CASARDFLSQYF.

In its sample, this clonotype was seen many times. The CDR3 DNA is TGTGCCAGCAGTTACTCGGGGACAGGGGCCTATGGCTACACCTTC. It translates to CASSYSGTGAYGYTF. This sequence joins TRBV6-6 and TRBJ1-2, with 10 bases aligning to TRBD1. The germline CDR1 and CDR2 sequences are MNHNY and SVGAGI (reference sequence). The V and J ends lost 0 bases and 4 bases, in that order; junction bases with no gene match: 2. The CDR3 loop spans 15 amino acids.

This clonotype was counted a few times. The J gene is TRBJ1-1, the V gene TRBV29-1, with unresolved D. V shed 2 bases and J shed 1 base, with 11 bases lying between them. The CDR3 runs to 14 residues. Germline CDR1 and CDR2: SQVTM and ANQGSEA. Written as DNA, the CDR3 is TGCAGCGTTGAATTACCCAGGCCGAACACTGAAGCTTTCTTT. Amino acid sequence: CSVELPRPNTEAFF. Full variable domain (remainder filled in from reference TRBV29-1 and TRBJ1-1): SAVISQKPSRDICQRGTSLTIQCQVDSQVTMMFWYRQQPGQSLTLIATANQGSEATYESGFVIDKFPISRPNLTFSTLTVSNMSPEDSSIYLCSVELPRPNTEAFFGQGTRLTVV.

The chain uses TRBV20-1 and TRBJ2-5; 14 positions agree with TRBD2. CDR1 is DFQATT and CDR2 is SNEGSKA in the germline V gene (reference sequence). The trim removed 6 bases at V and 11 bases at J, leaving 14 bases unmatched. The CDR3 is made up of 15 amino acids. The CDR3 bases are TGCAGTGCACCCGGACTAGCGGGGGGTGTCGATGAGCAGTACTTC. It encodes CSAPGLAGGVDEQYF.

Only one count was recorded for this clonotype. The V gene is TRBV2, the J gene TRBJ1-3, with D possibly TRBD1 on 5 matching bases. The CDR3 contains 16 residues. Germline V CDR1 and CDR2: SNHLY, FYNNEI. V lost 4 bases and J lost 0, with 13 bases in between. CDR3 residues: CASSVQGPNSGNTIYF. In DNA, the CDR3 is TGTGCCAGCAGTGTTCAGGGACCAAACTCTGGAAACACCATATATTTT.

A few counts support this clonotype. The V call is TRBV6-1, the J call TRBJ2-7, with D perhaps being TRBD1 or TRBD2 (5 bases each). The germline CDR1 and CDR2 sequences are MNHNS and SASEGT. This CDR3 is 16 amino acids long. Trimming removed 4 bases from V and 4 bases from J, with 20 bases in between. CDR3 loop: CASSGIHRGKGYEQYF. In nucleotides, the CDR3 is TGTGCCAGCAGTGGTATACATCGGGGCAAGGGGTACGAGCAGTACTTC.

This clonotype came up many times. The chain employs TRBV7-2 and TRBJ2-7; the D is unclear. The germline V and J ends were trimmed by 1 base and 0 bases, with 10 bases remaining between them. Germline CDR1 reads SGHTA; CDR2 reads FQGNSA. The CDR3 extends over 15 amino acids. The CDR3 reads CASSLGSASSYEQYF. CDR3 DNA: TGTGCCAGCAGCTTAGGGTCGGCGAGCTCCTACGAGCAGTACTTC.

This sequence joins TRBV2 and TRBJ1-5, with a possible D match to TRBD1 (5 bases). V was pared by 1 base and J by 6 bases, with 13 bases between. Germline CDR1 and CDR2: SNHLY and FYNNEI. The CDR3 sequence is 15 residues long. As DNA, the CDR3 is TGTGCCAGCAGTGAAGAAGGGGATGCGGTTCAGCCCCAGCATTTT. It specifies CASSEEGDAVQPQHF.

V is TRBV12-3 or TRBV12-4 and J is TRBJ1-1; TRBD1 might be the D (6 bases). This CDR3 has 14 residues. The germline V and J ends were trimmed by 6 bases and 0 bases, with 11 bases remaining between them. CDR3 nucleotide sequence: TGTGCCAGCAGGGATGACAGGTTGAACACTGAAGCTTTCTTT. Translating gives CASRDDRLNTEAFF.

This clonotype was counted only a few times. The chain uses TRBV21-1 and TRBJ2-1; the table names TRBD1, a call not compared with the DNA. TRBV21-1 is a pseudogene. The CDR3 runs 15 residues. CDR3 sequence (DNA): TGTGCCAGCAGCAAAGGGGGTCAGGAAAGTAATGAGCAGTTCTTC. This codes for CASSKGGQESNEQFF.

The genes are TRBV7-3 and TRBJ2-3; TRBD1 agrees at 8 bases. CDR1 and CDR2 from the germline V gene are SGHTA and FQGTGA. This CDR3 is 16 amino acids long. V shed 5 bases, J shed 3 bases, and the junction held 10 bases outside the gene matches. The CDR3, as DNA: TGTGCCAGCAGCCGTCTACAGGGGGGAGGAACAGATACGCAGTATTTT. Amino acids: CASSRLQGGGTDTQYF.

The gene calls are TRBV5-1 and TRBJ2-5, with TRBD2 matching over 7 bases. CDR1 is SGHRS, CDR2 YFSETQ, per germline. V gave up 0 bases and J gave up 7 bases; unmatched junction bases: 12. The CDR3 spans 16 residues. The CDR3 loop is CASSLDAGEVLRTQYF. The CDR3 nucleotides read TGCGCCAGCAGCTTGGACGCGGGAGAAGTATTGAGGACCCAGTACTTC. The full variable domain, rest sourced from reference TRBV5-1 and TRBJ2-5, is KAGVTQTPRYLIKTRGQQVTLSCSPISGHRSVSWYQQTPGQGLQFLFEYFSETQRNKGNFPGRFSGRQFSNSRSEMNVSTLELGDSALYLCASSLDAGEVLRTQYFGPGTRLLVL.

This chain links TRBV10-3 with TRBJ1-4; 7 nucleotides match TRBD1. Germline CDR1 and CDR2: ENHRY and SYGVKD. The CDR3 totals 13 residues. With V trimmed by 5 bases and J by 8 bases, 5 bases remained unmatched. CDR3 coding DNA: TGTGCCATCAGTCGACAGGGTGGGGAAAAACTGTTTTTT. Protein product: CAISRQGGEKLFF.

This clonotype showed up just a few times. This sequence joins TRBV20-1 and TRBJ2-3, with 11 positions matching TRBD2. V shed 3 bases and J 4 bases; nucleotides not matched to a gene: 6. Germline loops: CDR1 DFQATT, CDR2 SNEGSKA (reference sequence). The CDR3 is made up of 15 amino acids. The CDR3 protein is CSASNSGRAPDTQYF. The CDR3 nucleotides are TGCAGTGCTAGCAATAGCGGGAGGGCCCCAGATACGCAGTATTTT.

This clonotype has at least ten counts. The rearrangement uses TRBV20-1 and TRBJ2-3, with D unclear. Trimming removed 6 bases from V and 2 bases from J, with 12 bases in between. From germline, CDR1 is DFQATT and CDR2 SNEGSKA (reference sequence). The CDR3 consists of 13 residues. The CDR3 DNA follows: TGCAGTGCCCGGCCCCCCCTCACAGATACGCAGTATTTT. It translates to CSARPPLTDTQYF.

This clonotype has ten or more counts. This chain connects TRBV29-1 to TRBJ2-1; possibly TRBD2 for D (7 bases). V was trimmed by 2 bases and J by 12 bases, leaving 23 bases between them. In germline, CDR1 is SQVTM, CDR2 ANQGSEA. This CDR3 is built from 15 residues. DNA of the CDR3: TGCAGCGTTGAAAAGGGGGGGGCCGGAGGGACTGGGCAGTTCTTC. It is translated as CSVEKGGAGGTGQFF.

This clonotype was observed a few times. The DNA of the CDR3 is TGTGCCAGCAGTCCTAGCGGGAGGGCCACAGAGACCCAGTACTTC. It translates to CASSPSGRATETQYF. The chain recombines TRBV6-2 or TRBV6-3 with TRBJ2-5, with 12 bases matching TRBD2. J gave up 4 bases and V 5 bases, and 5 bases lay outside the gene matches. CDR3 length equals 15 residues. CDR1 is MNHEY, CDR2 SVGEGT, per germline.

The V call is TRBV7-6, the J call TRBJ2-3; TRBD2 matches 8 bases. J lost 6 bases, V lost 0 bases, and 11 bases had no gene match. Germline lookup yields CDR1 SGHVS and CDR2 FNYEAQ. The CDR3 runs to 17 residues. CDR3 sequence (DNA): TGTGCCAGCAGCTTAGCTATGTCTAGCGGGCCCACGGATACGCAGTATTTT. Its protein is CASSLAMSSGPTDTQYF.

J is TRBJ2-5 and V is TRBV30, with 10 bases matching TRBD2. V shed 6 bases, J shed 0 bases, and the junction held 13 bases outside the gene matches. The CDR3 has 17 residues. Germline values: CDR1 GTSNPN, CDR2 SVGIG (reference sequence). The CDR3 region is CACSRCLAGAYQETQYF. CDR3 bases: TGTGCCTGCAGCCGGTGTCTAGCGGGGGCCTACCAAGAGACCCAGTACTTC.

There are many counts of this clonotype. The chain has TRBV12-3 or TRBV12-4 and TRBJ2-1; the D call may be TRBD1 or TRBD2 (5 bases each). The CDR3 loop spans 15 amino acids. The V and J ends lost 11 bases and 3 bases respectively, with 20 bases between them. CDR3 in DNA: TGTGCCTCCTTCAGGGCCAGCGGTGGCTACAATGAGCAGTTCTTC. Translated: CASFRASGGYNEQFF.

The chain joins TRBV5-1 to TRBJ2-7, with D tentatively TRBD1 or TRBD2 (5 bases each). The germline V gene has CDR1 SGHRS and CDR2 YFSETQ. The CDR3 length is 14 residues. V dropped 6 bases and J dropped 2 bases, with 15 bases sitting between them. The CDR3 DNA is TGCGCCAGCACCTCCGGGACGGAAGCCTACGAGCAGTACTTC. The encoded protein is CASTSGTEAYEQYF.

The chain links TRBV28 to TRBJ2-5; a possible D gene is TRBD2 (5 bases). Germline lookup yields CDR1 MDHEN and CDR2 SYDVKM. With 2 bases removed from V and 1 base from J, the gap between germline ends came to 11 bases. The length of the CDR3 is 15 residues. The CDR3 region is CASSLAAGPQETQYF. Here the CDR3 DNA reads TGTGCCAGCAGTTTAGCTGCGGGCCCCCAAGAGACCCAGTACTTC.

This clonotype showed up many times. The chain joins TRBV4-3 to TRBJ1-2; D gene ambiguous. The CDR3 totals 16 residues. Germline V gene lookup returns CDR1 LGHNA and CDR2 YSLEER. Trimming took off 0 bases at V and 4 bases at J, with 15 bases between the two ends. CDR3 nucleotide sequence: TGCGCCAGCAGCCAAGATCGAACTGCCTCCACCTATGGCTACACCTTC. Translation gives CASSQDRTASTYGYTF.

The chain recombines TRBV20-1 with TRBJ2-1; D gene unclear. Germline assignment: CDR1 DFQATT and CDR2 SNEGSKA (reference sequence). The length of the CDR3 is 15 residues. Trimming removed 3 bases at V and 2 bases at J, with 14 bases between. As DNA, the CDR3 is TGCAGTGCTAGTCGGCCTAGGACCACCTACAATGAGCAGTTCTTC. This codes for CSASRPRTTYNEQFF.

This sequence joins TRBV20-1 and TRBJ2-3; D is unresolved. Trimming shortened V by 3 bases and J by 4 bases, and 8 bases separated the two germline ends. This CDR3 region has 12 residues. CDR1 DFQATT and CDR2 SNEGSKA come from the germline V gene (reference sequence). The CDR3 here is CSASPEPDTQYF. CDR3 nucleotide sequence: TGCAGTGCTAGCCCGGAGCCAGATACGCAGTATTTT.

Notes on this clonotype: A much bigger clone sits one base away, suggesting this may be a read error. The chain joins TRBV12-3 or TRBV12-4 to TRBJ2-1; either TRBD1 or TRBD2 may supply D (6 bases each). V lost 5 bases to trimming and J lost 10 bases, with 12 bases between them. CDR3 length equals 12 residues. The CDR3 sequence is CASSPPGAEQFF. The CDR3 coding sequence is TGTGCCAGCAGTCCCCCGGGGGCCGAGCAGTTCTTC.

This clonotype was seen a few times. Its ends do not fully match the called genes, so a read error is possible. The chain has TRBV5-5 and TRBJ2-7; 8 nucleotides agree with TRBD1. Germline V gene data show CDR1 as SGHKS and CDR2 as YYEKEE (reference sequence). The CDR3 sequence is 15 residues long. DNA of the CDR3: TGTACCAGCAGGGAGGCGGGACAGGTCGCCTACGAGCAGTACTTC. This gives the protein CTSREAGQVAYEQYF.

In the case of this clonotype: A read error may explain this, as a much larger clone is one base away. The gene calls are TRBV4-2 and TRBJ2-4; D gene unclear. With 4 bases removed from V and 13 bases from J, the gap between germline ends came to 20 bases. This CDR3 has 14 residues. CDR1 and CDR2 (germline): LGHNA, YNFKEQ. CDR3 bases: TGTGCCAGCAGCCCCCCTACGGCCGCTAATGAGCAGTACTTC. Translation: CASSPPTAANEQYF.

In its sample, this clonotype was seen many times. The chain uses TRBV12-3 or TRBV12-4 and TRBJ2-7, with D unresolved. The length of the CDR3 is 13 residues. Trimming shortened V by 2 bases and J by 3 bases, and 8 bases separated the two germline ends. CDR3 in DNA: TGTGCCAGCAGTTTAACGTTCAACTACGAGCAGTACTTC. Translating it yields CASSLTFNYEQYF.